This is a list of T cell receptor beta chains from one sample in a study of T cells in Graves' hyperthyroidism and ophthalmopathy. TCRdb processed the multiplex PCR reads anew with MiXCR; each CDR3 protein has one entry. The sample carries about 330,000 distinct CDR3 sequences, roughly 13% recorded once. Sequences were obtained from blood. The receptors were gathered from a woman aged 40 to 55 with Graves' ophthalmopathy. CDR3s include the opening cysteine and the closing phenylalanine or tryptophan. A D gene is named only where the DNA matches it firmly. Clone sizes are given selectively: once, few, many, or a class where the clone is expanded.

V gene	J gene	D gene	clone size	CDR3 protein	CDR3 DNA
TRBV30	TRBJ2-1	TRBD2	few	CAWSSGLAGKSEQFF	TGTGCCTGGAGTTCAGGACTAGCGGGAAAGAGTGAGCAGTTCTTC
TRBV6-1	TRBJ1-1	NA	many	CASSATGYTEAFF	TGTGCCAGCAGTGCAACAGGCTACACTGAAGCTTTCTTT
TRBV20-1	TRBJ2-3	NA	many	CSARYPQGADTQYF	TGCAGTGCTAGGTACCCCCAGGGAGCAGATACGCAGTATTTT
TRBV7-9	TRBJ2-5	NA	NA	CASVRALAETQYF	TGTGCCAGCGTGAGGGCTCTTGCGGAGACCCAGTACTTC
TRBV6-1	TRBJ1-6	TRBD1	NA	CASTRQGDNSPLHF	TGTGCCAGCACCCGACAGGGAGATAATTCACCCCTCCACTTT
TRBV7-9	TRBJ2-7	NA	many	CASSALQGASEQYF	TGTGCCAGCAGCGCCCTGCAGGGAGCAAGCGAGCAGTACTTC
TRBV12-3/TRBV12-4	TRBJ1-1	NA	many	CASSTGPPNTEAFF	TGTGCCAGCTCAACGGGACCGCCGAACACTGAAGCTTTCTTT
TRBV11-3	TRBJ2-7	NA	many	CASSFSLYEQYF	TGTGCCAGCAGCTTTTCACTCTACGAGCAGTACTTC
TRBV20-1	TRBJ2-1	NA	many	CSARGVGGRYNEQFF	TGCAGTGCTAGAGGAGTGGGCGGTAGATACAATGAGCAGTTCTTC
TRBV19	TRBJ2-1	NA	NA	CASLEAGPYNEQFF	TGTGCCAGTCTTGAGGCAGGTCCCTACAATGAGCAGTTCTTC
TRBV19	TRBJ2-7	TRBD2	few	CASSVGLAGVNEQYF	TGTGCCAGTAGTGTTGGACTAGCGGGAGTCAACGAGCAGTACTTC
TRBV4-2	TRBJ2-3	TRBD2	few	CASSQDVTSGGRDTQYF	TGTGCCAGCAGCCAAGATGTGACTAGCGGGGGGAGAGATACGCAGTATTTT
TRBV5-1	TRBJ2-5	TRBD1	NA	CASSLVGTGGGETQYF	TGCGCCAGCAGCTTGGTCGGGACAGGGGGCGGCGAGACCCAGTACTTC
TRBV25-1	TRBJ2-3	NA	many	CASSHGQKAYTSTDTQYF	TGTGCCAGCAGTCATGGACAGAAAGCCTACACCAGCACAGATACGCAGTATTTT
TRBV29-1	TRBJ2-5	TRBD2	few	CSVEFLGTSDRKTQYF	TGCAGCGTTGAATTTCTTGGGACTAGCGATCGAAAGACCCAGTACTTC
TRBV19	TRBJ1-1	NA	few	CASSIGGYTEAFF	TGTGCCAGTAGTATTGGGGGATACACTGAAGCTTTCTTT
TRBV6-1	TRBJ2-7	NA	many	CASSEGLGGYEQYF	TGTGCCAGCAGTGAAGGATTGGGTGGTTACGAGCAGTACTTC
TRBV5-5	TRBJ2-7	NA	NA	CASSLVGGGRPSYEQYF	TGTGCCAGCAGCTTGGTCGGTGGCGGAAGACCTTCCTACGAGCAGTACTTC
TRBV6-5	TRBJ1-2	NA	few	CASSSVGQRGGYTF	TGTGCCAGCAGTTCTGTGGGACAAAGAGGAGGCTACACCTTC
TRBV7-9	TRBJ2-7	TRBD1	many	CASSSPGTGNPHEQYF	TGTGCCAGCAGCTCCCCTGGGACAGGGAACCCCCACGAGCAGTACTTC
TRBV29-1	TRBJ2-1	NA	many	CSVGDEQFF	TGCAGCGTAGGGGATGAGCAGTTCTTC
TRBV19	TRBJ1-6	NA	few	CASSAGQSSYNSPLHF	TGTGCCAGTAGTGCCGGACAGAGCTCCTATAATTCACCCCTCCACTTT
TRBV2	TRBJ2-4	NA	many	CASSGGLFLAKNIQYF	TGTGCCAGCAGTGGAGGCCTGTTTCTAGCCAAAAACATTCAGTACTTC
TRBV7-9	TRBJ1-1	NA	NA	CASSVGPMETEAFF	TGTGCCAGCAGCGTGGGACCGATGGAAACTGAAGCTTTCTTT
TRBV7-9	TRBJ2-1	TRBD2	many	CASSLGTSGSITSYNEQFF	TGTGCCAGCAGCTTAGGGACTAGCGGGAGTATAACCTCCTACAATGAGCAGTTCTTC
TRBV20-1	TRBJ1-5	NA	many	CSARDRRGGQPQHF	TGCAGTGCTAGAGATCGCAGGGGAGGTCAGCCCCAGCATTTT
TRBV10-3	TRBJ1-2	NA	many	CATTSPGGNYGYTF	TGTGCCACAACATCCCCGGGAGGTAACTATGGCTACACCTTC
TRBV18	TRBJ1-5	NA	many	CASSPGREGQPQHF	TGTGCCAGCTCACCAGGCAGGGAGGGCCAGCCCCAGCATTTT
TRBV5-5	TRBJ2-3	NA	many	CASSRGLYTDTQYF	TGTGCCAGCAGCAGGGGACTTTACACAGATACGCAGTATTTT
TRBV30	TRBJ1-1	NA	many	CAWSVRLLNTEAFF	TGTGCCTGGAGTGTACGTCTGCTGAACACTGAAGCTTTCTTT
TRBV10-3	TRBJ2-2	NA	many	CAISESRREPSGELFF	TGTGCCATCAGTGAGTCGCGTCGGGAGCCCAGCGGGGAGCTGTTTTTT
TRBV11-1	TRBJ2-2	NA	many	CASSSHRGGGAGELFF	TGTGCCAGCAGCTCTCACAGGGGCGGCGGGGCCGGGGAGCTGTTTTTT
TRBV19	TRBJ2-1	NA	few	CATTRAAGCVQFF	TGTGCCACAACTAGAGCCGCCGGTTGTGTGCAGTTCTTC
TRBV3-1	TRBJ2-1	TRBD2	few	CASSQWGSGRYNEQFF	TGTGCCAGCAGCCAATGGGGTAGCGGGAGATACAATGAGCAGTTCTTC
TRBV27	TRBJ2-1	NA	many	CASSFIRLSYNEQFF	TGTGCCAGCAGTTTTATCAGGTTATCCTACAATGAGCAGTTCTTC
TRBV27	TRBJ2-7	TRBD1	many	CASSTPGTGKLYEQYF	TGTGCCAGCAGTACCCCCGGGACAGGGAAACTTTACGAGCAGTACTTC
TRBV19	TRBJ2-5	NA	many	CASSISSRGLLGETQYF	TGTGCCAGTAGTATATCTAGTCGGGGGCTCCTTGGAGAGACCCAGTACTTC
TRBV5-6	TRBJ1-1	NA	few	CASSLDPQPNTEAFF	TGTGCCAGCAGCTTGGATCCTCAGCCGAACACTGAAGCTTTCTTT
TRBV7-9	TRBJ2-2	NA	NA	CASSTGGPGGELFF	TGTGCCAGCAGCACGGGGGGCCCCGGCGGGGAGCTGTTTTTT
TRBV19	TRBJ1-5	NA	few	CASSMYVRADQPQHF	TGTGCCAGTAGTATGTATGTGCGGGCTGATCAGCCCCAGCATTTT